Each of the 9 T cell receptor beta chains below was sequenced from the same sample in a study of OX40 agonist ivuxolimab in advanced cancers. Clones were sequenced by immunoSEQ multiplex PCR, and TCRdb holds only the in-frame ones, with some missing. The table has 15,000 to 20,000 clones, approximately 80% seen once. Sequenced here: CD4+ or CD8+ T cells sorted from blood, sampled in a trial of the OX40 agonist ivuxolimab. These receptor sequences come from an adult with an advanced solid tumor such as melanoma, head and neck, liver or kidney cancer.

The chain carries TRBV27 and TRBJ2-1; a possible D gene is TRBD1 (6 bases). CDR1 and CDR2 from the germline V gene are MNHEY and SMNVEV (reference sequence). The CDR3 spans 14 residues. Trimming took 10 bases from V and 3 from J, leaving 16 bases between them. The CDR3 loop is CATRGQSNYNEQFF. The CDR3 coding sequence is TGTGCCACCAGGGGTCAATCGAACTACAATGAGCAGTTCTTC.

V and J are TRBV13 and TRBJ2-7, with a weak D call TRBD1 (5 bases). V lost 6 bases and J 1 base, leaving 10 bases between the germline ends. From germline, CDR1 is PRHDT and CDR2 FYEKMQ (reference sequence). The CDR3 totals 13 residues. The CDR3 region is CASRGDSSYEQYF. CDR3 nucleotides: TGTGCCAGCAGAGGTGACAGTTCCTACGAGCAGTACTTC. Drawing the rest from reference TRBV13 and TRBJ2-7, the complete variable domain is AAGVIQSPRHLIKEKRETATLKCYPIPRHDTVYWYQQGPGQDPQFLISFYEKMQSDKGSIPDRFSAQQFSDYHSELNMSSLELGDSALYFCASRGDSSYEQYFGPGTRLTVT.

This chain joins TRBV28 and TRBJ1-5; D gene ambiguous. The CDR3 totals 15 residues. The germline V and J ends were trimmed by 5 bases and 7 bases, with 18 bases remaining between them. Germline CDR1 MDHEN, CDR2 SYDVKM. CDR3 amino acids: CASSLGQDFRQPQHF. Here the CDR3 DNA reads TGTGCCAGCAGTCTAGGGCAGGATTTTAGGCAGCCCCAGCATTTT.

V is TRBV7-9 and J is TRBJ2-3, with 8 positions matching TRBD1. The CDR3 spans 15 residues. From germline, CDR1 is SEHNR and CDR2 FQNEAQ (reference sequence). Unmatched junction bases numbered 7, after V lost 3 bases and J lost 5 bases. The CDR3 region has the DNA TGTGCCAGCAGCTTGATCCAGGGGGCTAGAGATACGCAGTATTTT. It translates to CASSLIQGARDTQYF.

To note about this clone: The CDR3 does not end in the conserved phenylalanine or tryptophan, so this is likely a read error. It is unclear where the CDR3 begins or ends on the DNA, so no DNA is shown, and the CDR3 is as TCRdb lists it. This chain connects TRBV7-2 to TRBJ2-3. From germline, CDR1 is SGHTA and CDR2 FQGNSA. The CDR3 spans 14 residues, counting both ends. The CDR3 loop reads CASSLHPVPDTQSS.

This chain uses TRBV5-5 with TRBJ2-7; 9 bases are a match to TRBD2. The V and J ends lost 4 bases and 7 bases, in that order; junction bases with no gene match: 9. Germline V gene data show CDR1 as SGHKS and CDR2 as YYEKEE (reference sequence). The CDR3 consists of 14 residues. CDR3 nucleotide sequence: TGTGCCAGCAGCCAAGAGCGGGAGGTGGGGGAGCAGTACTTC. Its translation: CASSQEREVGEQYF.

The V gene is TRBV4-3, the J gene TRBJ2-1; 7 positions match TRBD2. Unmatched junction bases numbered 12, after V lost 2 bases and J lost 2 bases. CDR3 length: 18 amino acids. Germline CDR1 LGHNA, CDR2 YSLEER. CDR3 region: CASSQFKTGGGAYNEQFF. CDR3 nucleotide sequence: TGCGCCAGCAGCCAATTCAAAACGGGGGGAGGGGCCTACAATGAGCAGTTCTTC.

The chain recombines TRBV6-4 with TRBJ1-2; D is uncertain. The CDR3 covers 12 residues. Per germline, CDR1 MRHNA and CDR2 SNTAGT. V lost 5 bases and J 2 bases, leaving 6 bases between the germline ends. This CDR3 is CASSRENYGYTF. The DNA of the CDR3 is TGTGCCAGCAGTCGGGAGAACTATGGCTACACCTTC.

The genes are TRBV15 and TRBJ2-1; D gene uncertain. Germline V gives CDR1 LNHNV, CDR2 YYDKDF (reference sequence). The ends were cut back, 0 bases at V and 6 bases at J, with 18 bases in the middle. This CDR3 has 17 amino acids. Here the CDR3 reads CATSRDRSPGVVNEQFF. The CDR3 DNA is TGTGCCACCAGCAGAGATAGAAGTCCCGGCGTCGTCAATGAGCAGTTCTTC.